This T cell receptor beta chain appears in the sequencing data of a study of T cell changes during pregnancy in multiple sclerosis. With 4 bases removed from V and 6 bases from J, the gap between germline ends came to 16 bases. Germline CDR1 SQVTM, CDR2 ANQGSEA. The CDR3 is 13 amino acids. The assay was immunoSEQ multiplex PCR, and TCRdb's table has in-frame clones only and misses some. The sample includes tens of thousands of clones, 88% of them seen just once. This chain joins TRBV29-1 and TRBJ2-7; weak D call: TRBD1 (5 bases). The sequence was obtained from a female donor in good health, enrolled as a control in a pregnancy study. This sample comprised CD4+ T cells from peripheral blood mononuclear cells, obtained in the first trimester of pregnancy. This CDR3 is CSVAWASQGEQYF. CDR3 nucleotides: TGCAGCGTTGCCTGGGCCAGCCAGGGCGAGCAGTACTTC.